Following are 30 T cell receptor beta chains from one sample sequenced in a study of CD8+ T cells in alopecia areata. The sequencing template was cDNA reverse transcribed from extracted RNA. The assay was immunoSEQ multiplex PCR, and TCRdb's table has in-frame clones only and misses some. The sample carries about 220,000 clones, more than 45% recorded once. Treatment meaning: oral pan-JAK inhibitor, 5-10 mg twice daily. The sequencing used CD4+ T cells sorted from blood, collected at week 4, from a patient treated with tofacitinib. Receptors originate from a human donor with alopecia areata.

For this clone: At one boundary the junction diverges from the germline segment, which might be a read error. The rearrangement links TRBV29-1 to TRBJ2-1; a weak D match, TRBD1 (5 bases). Germline CDR1 reads SQVTM; CDR2 reads ANQGSEA. This CDR3 region has 16 residues. Written as DNA, the CDR3 is TGCAGCGTTGAATTGTCCCCCGGCCAGGGTTACACTGAGCAGTTCTTC. Its protein is CSVELSPGQGYTEQFF.

The chain couples TRBV29-1 to TRBJ2-5; 9 nucleotides line up with TRBD1. The CDR3 runs to 15 residues. Germline CDR1 SQVTM, CDR2 ANQGSEA. The V and J ends lost 8 bases and 5 bases, in that order; junction bases with no gene match: 15. This CDR3 is CSLLPTGGRGETQYF. CDR3 nucleotides: TGCAGCTTACTCCCGACAGGGGGTAGAGGGGAGACCCAGTACTTC.

This sequence joins TRBV7-8 and TRBJ1-1; possibly TRBD1 for D (6 bases). V shed 5 bases and J shed 4 bases, with 17 bases lying between them. This CDR3 spans 15 amino acids. The germline V gene has CDR1 SGHVS and CDR2 FQNEAQ. This CDR3 reads CASSRDTRGGTEAFF. The CDR3 region has the DNA TGTGCCAGCAGCCGGGATACTAGAGGGGGCACTGAAGCTTTCTTT.

The V gene is TRBV5-6, the J gene TRBJ1-1, with TRBD1 identical over 7 bases. Unmatched junction bases numbered 3, after V lost 0 bases and J lost 4 bases. CDR1 and CDR2 (germline): SGHDT, YYEEEE. This CDR3 has 14 amino acids. The CDR3 protein is CASSLGPGGTEAFF. The CDR3 nucleotides read TGTGCCAGCAGCTTGGGACCAGGGGGCACTGAAGCTTTCTTT.

Concerning this clone: With a much larger clone just one base away, this may be a read error. V usage is TRBV5-1 and J usage is TRBJ2-7, with 7 bases matching TRBD1. This CDR3 contains 12 residues. V shed 2 bases and J 4 bases; nucleotides not matched to a gene: 0. In germline, CDR1 is SGHRS, CDR2 YFSETQ. The CDR3 spells CASSLQGYEQYF. CDR3 coding DNA: TGCGCCAGCAGCTTACAGGGGTACGAGCAGTACTTC. Looking up the rest from reference TRBV5-1 and TRBJ2-7 gives the full variable domain: KAGVTQTPRYLIKTRGQQVTLSCSPISGHRSVSWYQQTPGQGLQFLFEYFSETQRNKGNFPGRFSGRQFSNSRSEMNVSTLELGDSALYLCASSLQGYEQYFGPGTRLTVT.

This chain connects TRBV19 to TRBJ1-5; D remains unclear. V lost 4 bases and J lost 7, with 17 bases in between. The CDR3 covers 15 residues. CDR1 and CDR2 (germline): LNHDA, SQIVND (reference sequence). As DNA, the CDR3 is TGTGCCAGTAGTAAATCTGGGTTGGTCGGCCAGCCCCAGCATTTT. Its translation is CASSKSGLVGQPQHF.

The chain uses TRBV5-1 and TRBJ2-3; D remains ambiguous. Trimming left V 1 base short and J 1 base short, with 10 bases between. Germline CDR1 reads SGHRS; CDR2 reads YFSETQ. This CDR3 contains 15 residues. The CDR3 protein is CASSLRALGTDTQYF. As DNA, the CDR3 is TGCGCCAGCAGCTTGCGGGCGTTGGGCACAGATACGCAGTATTTT.

This rearrangement joins TRBV7-2 to TRBJ2-1; the match to TRBD2 covers 10 bases. The CDR3 sequence is 15 residues long. The germline CDR1 and CDR2 sequences are SGHTA and FQGNSA. The J segment lost 3 bases and the V segment lost 5 bases, leaving 4 bases of the junction unmatched. The CDR3 protein is CASSVLAGFYNEQFF. As DNA, the CDR3 is TGTGCCAGCAGCGTACTAGCGGGATTCTACAATGAGCAGTTCTTC.

There are a few counts of this clone. The chain joins TRBV9 to TRBJ1-1, with TRBD1 matching over 8 bases. Germline values: CDR1 SGDLS, CDR2 YYNGEE. This CDR3 comprises 15 residues. The ends lost 5 bases at V and 1 base at J; junction bases unmatched: 7. CDR3 loop: CASSPSQGANTEAFF. CDR3 sequence (DNA): TGTGCCAGCAGTCCTTCGCAGGGGGCGAACACTGAAGCTTTCTTT. The variable domain in full, with the rest retrieved from reference TRBV9 and TRBJ1-1, is DSGVTQTPKHLITATGQRVTLRCSPRSGDLSVYWYQQSLDQGLQFLIQYYNGEERAKGNILERFSAQQFPDLHSELNLSSLELGDSALYFCASSPSQGANTEAFFGQGTRLTVV.

The V and J genes are TRBV9 and TRBJ1-2; the D gene is possibly TRBD1 (6 bases). This CDR3 is built from 13 residues. Trimming left V 3 bases short and J 7 bases short, with 13 bases between. The germline CDR1 and CDR2 sequences are SGDLS and YYNGEE. For the CDR3, the DNA is TGTGCCAGCAGCGGATCGACAGGATCTGGCTACACCTTC. This translates into CASSGSTGSGYTF.

This sequence joins TRBV30 and TRBJ1-5; D is uncertain. CDR3 length equals 15 residues. V lost 0 bases and J lost 3, with 12 bases in between. Germline values: CDR1 GTSNPN, CDR2 SVGIG (reference sequence). CDR3 bases: TGTGCCTGGAGTGTACGCGGGATCAACAATCAGCCCCAGCATTTT. Its protein is CAWSVRGINNQPQHF.

The V call is TRBV5-1, the J call TRBJ2-1; D gene unclear. CDR3 length: 15 residues. Between the trimmed V and J ends, which lost 7 bases and 5 bases, there was a span of 19 bases. CDR1 and CDR2 from the germline V gene are SGHRS and YFSETQ. In nucleotides, the CDR3 is TGCGCCAGCGGTCGACGCCTAGGCGCTGACAATGAGCAGTTCTTC. Translation: CASGRRLGADNEQFF. Drawing the rest from reference TRBV5-1 and TRBJ2-1, the complete variable domain is KAGVTQTPRYLIKTRGQQVTLSCSPISGHRSVSWYQQTPGQGLQFLFEYFSETQRNKGNFPGRFSGRQFSNSRSEMNVSTLELGDSALYLCASGRRLGADNEQFFGPGTRLTVL.

The rearrangement links TRBV30 to TRBJ2-2, with TRBD2 as a possible D gene (7 bases). CDR1 and CDR2 (germline): GTSNPN, SVGIG (reference sequence). The V end was cut by 2 bases, the J end by 4 bases, with 17 bases between. CDR3 length equals 16 residues. The CDR3 bases are TGTGCCTGGAGTTTCTTGCGGGGGCGCGTCACCGGGGAGCTGTTTTTT. It translates to CAWSFLRGRVTGELFF.

In its sample, this clone was seen a few times. CDR3 sequence: CASKEGTAPNEKLFF. The CDR3 region has the DNA TGTGCCAGCAAAGAGGGGACGGCGCCTAATGAAAAACTGTTTTTT. This rearrangement joins TRBV2 to TRBJ1-4; TRBD1 might be the D (5 bases). The V and J ends lost 7 bases and 3 bases respectively, with 15 bases between them. Germline V gene lookup returns CDR1 SNHLY and CDR2 FYNNEI. The CDR3 has 15 amino acids.

V and J are TRBV10-3 and TRBJ2-7, with 10 bases matching TRBD1. Germline V gene sequence: CDR1 ENHRY, CDR2 SYGVKD. V shed 10 bases, J shed 3 bases, and the junction held 9 bases outside the gene matches. The CDR3 extends over 14 amino acids. The chain's CDR3 is CATEAGQGRYEQYF. CDR3 bases: TGTGCCACCGAGGCGGGACAGGGGCGCTACGAGCAGTACTTC.

This clone was seen more than once but under ten times. The rearrangement links TRBV9 to TRBJ1-4; the match to TRBD1 covers 9 bases. V was pared by 3 bases and J by 2 bases, with 8 bases of the junction left unmatched. Germline lookup yields CDR1 SGDLS and CDR2 YYNGEE. The CDR3 is made up of 17 amino acids. The CDR3 loop reads CASSARPGTGTNEKLFF. In nucleotides, the CDR3 is TGTGCCAGCAGCGCACGACCCGGGACAGGGACTAATGAAAAACTGTTTTTT.

The V call is TRBV9, the J call TRBJ1-2, with TRBD1 matching over 9 bases. After removal of 0 bases from V and 8 bases from J, the junction contained 8 bases not matched to a gene. There are 15 residues in the CDR3. Germline CDR1 and CDR2: SGDLS and YYNGEE. The chain's CDR3 is CASSVGDRDVLGYTF. CDR3 bases: TGTGCCAGCAGCGTAGGGGACAGGGATGTCTTGGGCTACACCTTC.

The J gene is TRBJ1-6, the V gene TRBV4-3; D possibly corresponds to TRBD1 (5 bases). CDR3 size: 16 residues. V lost 1 base to trimming and J lost 0 bases, with 7 bases between them. Germline CDR1 reads LGHNA; CDR2 reads YSLEER. The CDR3 loop is CASSQVDSSYNSPLHF. The CDR3 DNA reads TGCGCCAGCAGCCAAGTAGACAGCTCCTATAATTCACCCCTCCACTTT.

This clone showed up just a few times. The chain is built from TRBV29-1 and TRBJ2-6, with D perhaps TRBD2 (6 bases). Germline V gene data show CDR1 as SQVTM and CDR2 as ANQGSEA. The V end lost 5 bases, the J end lost 1 base, and 12 bases lay between the germline ends. CDR3 size: 15 residues. The DNA for the CDR3 is TGCAGCGTTATCATTGGGGGGTCTGGGGCCAACGTCCTGACTTTC. Protein sequence: CSVIIGGSGANVLTF.

This chain links TRBV9 with TRBJ1-1, with D maybe TRBD1 (5 bases). The germline CDR1 and CDR2 sequences are SGDLS and YYNGEE. V dropped 0 bases and J dropped 6 bases, with 9 bases sitting between them. The CDR3 length is 13 residues. The CDR3: CASSVEEGSEAFF. The CDR3 coding sequence is TGTGCCAGCAGCGTAGAAGAGGGGTCTGAAGCTTTCTTT.

The chain couples TRBV29-1 to TRBJ1-1, with 11 bases fitting TRBD1. V dropped 5 bases and J dropped 6; count of bases not matched to a gene: 5. The CDR3 length is 13 residues. Germline assignment: CDR1 SQVTM and CDR2 ANQGSEA. CDR3 residues: CSVRTGGFAEAFF. In DNA, the CDR3 is TGCAGCGTTCGGACAGGGGGCTTCGCTGAAGCTTTCTTT.

This chain links TRBV11-1 with TRBJ1-1; a weak D match, TRBD1 (5 bases). The CDR3 consists of 16 residues. Germline CDR1 SGHAT, CDR2 FQDESV (reference sequence). The V and J ends lost 2 bases and 5 bases respectively, with 18 bases between them. CDR3 loop: CASSLRWAREGTEAFF. The CDR3, as DNA: TGTGCCAGCAGCTTAAGGTGGGCCAGGGAGGGAACTGAAGCTTTCTTT.

The chain is built from TRBV4-1 and TRBJ1-2, with unresolved D. The germline V and J ends were trimmed by 1 base and 4 bases, with 4 bases remaining between them. Germline V gene lookup returns CDR1 MGHRA and CDR2 YSYEKL. The CDR3 totals 12 residues. The CDR3 DNA sequence: TGCGCCAGCAGCCAAGCCCTCTATGGCTACACCTTC. Protein product: CASSQALYGYTF.

The chain is built from TRBV18 and TRBJ2-6, with TRBD2 identical over 13 bases. The germline gives CDR1 KGHSH, CDR2 LQKENI. V shed 3 bases, J shed 0 bases, and the junction held 8 bases outside the gene matches. The CDR3 is made up of 20 amino acids. The CDR3 DNA reads as TGTGCCAGCTCACCGATAATGACTAGCGGGGGGACCTCTGGGGCCAACGTCCTGACTTTC. Protein sequence: CASSPIMTSGGTSGANVLTF. Supplemented by reference TRBV18 and TRBJ2-6, the full variable domain reads NAGVMQNPRHLVRRRGQEARLRCSPMKGHSHVYWYRQLPEEGLKFMVYLQKENIIDESGMPKERFSAEFPKEGPSILRIQQVVRGDSAAYFCASSPIMTSGGTSGANVLTFGAGSRLTVL.

The rearrangement uses TRBV27 and TRBJ2-1, with 9 bases aligning to TRBD1. The CDR3 has 14 amino acids. Germline CDR1 is MNHEY and CDR2 is SMNVEV (reference sequence). V lost 4 bases to trimming and J lost 7 bases; unmatched junction nucleotides: 5. DNA of the CDR3: TGTGCCAGCAGTTCCGGACAGGGGCGAAATGAGCAGTTCTTC. This encodes CASSSGQGRNEQFF.

The rearrangement links TRBV7-3 to TRBJ2-3; 7 bases are a match to TRBD2. V gave up 5 bases and J gave up 4 bases; unmatched junction bases: 12. The V gene's germline CDR1 is SGHTA and CDR2 FQGTGA. The CDR3 loop spans 16 amino acids. The CDR3 here is CASSLKTSLGADTQYF. As DNA, the CDR3 is TGTGCCAGCAGCCTCAAGACTAGCTTGGGCGCAGATACGCAGTATTTT.

This clone was recorded a few times. The chain employs TRBV19 and TRBJ1-6; TRBD1 might be the D (6 bases). V lost 7 bases to trimming and J lost 5 bases, with 12 bases between them. This CDR3 region has 14 residues. From germline, CDR1 is LNHDA and CDR2 SQIVND (reference sequence). The CDR3 sequence is CASTTGTNNSPLHF. The DNA of the CDR3 is TGTGCCAGTACCACCGGGACAAATAATTCACCCCTCCACTTT.

This clone has only a few counts. This sample includes further DNA sequences coding for the same CDR3. In nucleotides, the CDR3 is TGCAGCCAAGGGCTAGCGGCCAATGAGCAGTTCTTC. It yields the protein CSQGLAANEQFF. The chain employs TRBV29-1 and TRBJ2-1; 7 positions agree with TRBD2. Unmatched junction bases numbered 7, after V lost 8 bases and J lost 6 bases. The V gene's germline CDR1 is SQVTM and CDR2 ANQGSEA. The CDR3 contains 12 residues.

The J gene is TRBJ1-2, the V gene TRBV6-5, with a weak D call TRBD1 (6 bases). The CDR3 is made up of 16 amino acids. From germline, CDR1 is MNHEY and CDR2 SVGAGI. Trimming cost V 4 bases and J 3 bases, with 18 bases left between them. CDR3 coding DNA: TGTGCCAGCAGTTTCTCTACGGTACAGGGAGACTATGGCTACACCTTC. Protein: CASSFSTVQGDYGYTF.

This clone was observed a handful of times. This chain joins TRBV29-1 and TRBJ1-4; D is unresolved. Trimming stripped 4 bases from V and 7 bases from J, with 7 bases between. Per the germline V gene, CDR1 is SQVTM and CDR2 is ANQGSEA. This CDR3 has 11 amino acids. CDR3 sequence (DNA): TGCAGCGTTGCCGACCGTGAAAAACTGTTTTTT. This translates into CSVADREKLFF.